This record concerns one T cell receptor (beta chain) sequence. No antigen is known for it. This may be a read error, as it is one base from a much larger clone. Other nucleotide sequences in the sample specify the same CDR3. Per the original methods: CDR3 differences across clinicopathological groups were used to build a distant-metastasis classifier for papillary thyroid cancer. TCRdb reanalyzed the PCR reads via MiXCR. Here the V and J calls rest on TCRdb's processing, not on the authors' analysis. This table has roughly 75,000 clones, under 15% appearing once. These data are taken from a study of metastatic and nonmetastatic thyroid tumors. Study-wide context: Both malignant and benign thyroid patients supplied peripheral blood and tumor or nodule tissue samples, across which the repertoires of these patients were then compared. General study results and limits: Versus benign nodules, malignant thyroid tumors reportedly had significantly higher TCR beta diversity, in blood and tumor.

No patient had received any treatment before thyroid surgery. The CDR3 covers 15 residues. Germline CDR1 MGHRA, CDR2 YSYEKL. This TCR was sampled from a female donor with papillary thyroid cancer or a benign thyroid nodule (not recorded which). Some clones in this sample may be carry-over from other donors' samples. Sequencing was performed on tumor tissue. The rearrangement links TRBV4-1 to TRBJ1-1, with unresolved D. CDR3 loop: CASSQDPHTELGAFF. DNA of the CDR3: TGCGCCAGCAGTCAAGATCCTCACACGGAGCTAGGAGCTTTCTTT.